This TCR beta chain was sequenced during a study of CXCR3-negative and CXCR3-positive naive CD8 T cells. Across the whole study: Some 130 million TRB reads were obtained overall (about 1.5 +/- 0.3 million per library). Study-level findings and limits: Comparably high diversity marked both naive subsets, whereas memory CD8+ cells had much lower diversity. CXCR3 expression partially decreased after cryopreservation; most assays used fresh PBMCs. TRBV-TRBJ usage matched between naive CXCR3-negative and CXCR3-positive cells but not between memory cells.

The germline V gene encodes CDR1 MNHEY and CDR2 SVGAGI. The CDR3 is 21 amino acids. To note about this clonotype: The antigen is not known.

The method, 5' RACE with UMI labels, was used to prepare the TRB cDNA libraries. TCRdb reworked the 5' RACE reads into one entry per CDR3 protein, no DNA. The data include 100,000 to 150,000 distinct CDR3 sequences; the top ten clones carry around 0.5%. The rearrangement uses TRBV6-5 and TRBJ2-1; TCRdb calls TRBD2, which cannot be checked without DNA. The clonotype originates from a human donor in good health. Some clones in this sample may be carry-over from other donors' samples. Sequences were obtained from naive CXCR3- CD8+ T cells from blood. As to subset: CD45RO-CCR7+CD27+CD95- naive CD8+ T cells lacking CXCR3 (TNR3-). CDR3 protein: CASSYSPLVAGGPSSYNEQFF.